This T cell receptor (beta chain) was sequenced in a study of tumor and adjacent non-tumor tissue in lung cancer. The overall study: On average, productive TCRbeta reads reached some 4.4 million per sample.

This clonotype was counted many times. This CDR3 has 14 amino acids. Germline V gene data show CDR1 as SGHRS and CDR2 as YFSETQ. Trimming left V 3 bases short and J 5 bases short, with 12 bases between. RNA was extracted from bulk tissue without any cell sorting. TCRbeta libraries were built with three rounds of nested PCR, modified from ARM-PCR. MiXCR, run by TCRdb on the multiplex PCR reads, gives a single entry per CDR3 protein. The table lists 70,000 to 80,000 distinct CDR3 sequences, 72% of them singletons. This clonotype originated in a woman aged 40-49 years with non-small cell lung cancer. The gene calls are TRBV5-1 and TRBJ2-1; weak D call: TRBD2 (7 bases). Input material: lung tumor tissue. In nucleotides, the CDR3 is TGCGCCAGCAGCTCGGGGGGCCCCAACAATGAGCAGTTCTTC. Its translation: CASSSGGPNNEQFF.